A selection of T cell receptor beta chains follows, all from one sample in a study of T cell changes during pregnancy in multiple sclerosis. Clones were sequenced by immunoSEQ multiplex PCR, and TCRdb holds only the in-frame ones, with some missing. The sample carries 55,000 to 65,000 clones, 93% recorded once. The sample in question was CD4+ T cells from peripheral blood mononuclear cells, obtained before pregnancy. These receptor sequences come from a female donor with multiple sclerosis, enrolled in a pregnancy study. CDR3s include the opening cysteine and the closing phenylalanine or tryptophan. Fields, in order: CDR3 protein, CDR3 DNA, J gene, V gene, clone size, D gene. The D gene is left open where the match is weak. For some rows the clone size is stated as once, few or many, or as a class when expanded; others skip it.

CATSDSLNTEAFF,TGTGCCACCTCGGACAGCCTGAACACTGAAGCTTTCTTT,TRBJ1-1,TRBV10-3,-,-
CASSVGLAGGEDSYEQYF,TGTGCCAGCAGCGTTGGACTAGCGGGAGGAGAGGACTCCTACGAGCAGTACTTC,TRBJ2-7,TRBV2,-,TRBD2
CASSQSWSSGNTIYF,TGTGCCAGCAGCCAATCATGGAGCTCTGGAAACACCATATATTTT,TRBJ1-3,TRBV14,-,-
CARNGTSGRSDTQYF,TGCGCCAGGAACGGGACTAGCGGGAGATCAGATACGCAGTATTTT,TRBJ2-3,TRBV10-1,-,TRBD2
CASSYSRDSHQPQHF,TGTGCCAGCAGTTACTCGAGGGACAGCCATCAGCCCCAGCATTTT,TRBJ1-5,TRBV6-5,-,TRBD1
CASSHRRGAGVDEQFF,TGTGCCAGCAGCCACCGCCGGGGAGCGGGAGTTGATGAGCAGTTCTTC,TRBJ2-1,TRBV4-2,-,TRBD2
CASDHDLRYEQYF,TGTGCCAGCGACCATGACTTGCGCTACGAGCAGTACTTC,TRBJ2-7,TRBV2,-,-
CASSQSSRGSTDTQYF,TGTGCCAGCAGCCAATCGAGCAGGGGTAGCACAGATACGCAGTATTTT,TRBJ2-3,TRBV16,-,-
CASSANRLADEQFF,TGTGCCAGCAGCGCAAACCGACTAGCCGATGAGCAGTTCTTC,TRBJ2-1,TRBV7-2,-,TRBD2
CASTEGAYGYTF,TGTGCCAGCACAGAGGGGGCTTATGGCTACACCTTC,TRBJ1-2,TRBV28,-,TRBD1
CASSKYGGDTGELFF,TGTGCCAGCAGCAAGTACGGGGGAGACACCGGGGAGCTGTTTTTT,TRBJ2-2,TRBV11-2,few,-
CASSWGGSDTQYF,TGTGCCAGCAGCTGGGGAGGGTCAGATACGCAGTATTTT,TRBJ2-3,TRBV5-6,-,TRBD2
CASSPAREGNEQFF,TGCGCCAGCAGCCCCGCTAGAGAAGGCAATGAGCAGTTCTTC,TRBJ2-1,TRBV5-1,once,-
CATSRGTSGSSYNEQFF,TGTGCCACCAGCAGAGGCACTAGCGGGAGCTCCTACAATGAGCAGTTCTTC,TRBJ2-1,TRBV15,-,TRBD2
CAWSEMGAKGQPQHF,TGTGCCTGGAGTGAAATGGGGGCGAAGGGTCAGCCCCAGCATTTT,TRBJ1-5,TRBV30,-,-
CASTGTVVNGYTF,TGTGCCAGCACCGGGACAGTCGTAAATGGCTACACCTTC,TRBJ1-2,TRBV2,-,TRBD1
CASSPRDRMNTEAFF,TGTGCCAGTAGTCCTCGGGACAGAATGAACACTGAAGCTTTCTTT,TRBJ1-1,TRBV19,few,TRBD1
CASSPGISYEQYF,TGTGCCAGCAGCCCGGGGATTTCCTACGAGCAGTACTTC,TRBJ2-7,TRBV5-4,once,-
CASSLTPPGSHGNTIYF,TGTGCCAGCAGCTTGACCCCACCAGGGTCGCATGGAAACACCATATATTTT,TRBJ1-3,TRBV5-4,-,-
CASSPPGVGATEAFF,TGTGCCAGCTCACCACCAGGGGTAGGGGCCACTGAAGCTTTCTTT,TRBJ1-1,TRBV18,-,-
CASSFLAPSSYNEQFF,TGCGCCAGCAGCTTTCTAGCACCGAGCTCCTACAATGAGCAGTTCTTC,TRBJ2-1,TRBV5-1,-,-
CATSSLSAGLVLGELFF,TGTGCCACCAGCAGCCTATCGGCAGGACTAGTCCTCGGGGAGCTGTTTTTT,TRBJ2-2,TRBV15,-,TRBD2
CASSVTSVGEETQYF,TGTGCCAGCAGTGTCACTAGCGTCGGGGAGGAGACCCAGTACTTC,TRBJ2-5,TRBV28,-,TRBD2
CATSRVGDTGELFF,TGTGCCACCAGCAGAGTGGGAGACACCGGGGAGCTGTTTTTT,TRBJ2-2,TRBV15,-,-
CASSIRGGDQPQHF,TGTGCCAGTAGTATACGCGGGGGCGACCAGCCCCAGCATTTT,TRBJ1-5,TRBV19,-,-
CASRLAGDIQYF,TGTGCCAGTAGGCTAGCGGGAGACATTCAGTACTTC,TRBJ2-4,TRBV19,-,TRBD2
CASRVDRGNQETQYF,TGTGCCAGCCGAGTCGACAGGGGGAACCAAGAGACCCAGTACTTC,TRBJ2-5,TRBV6-1,-,TRBD1
CASRHRTYEQYF,TGTGCCAGCAGACACCGAACCTACGAGCAGTACTTC,TRBJ2-7,TRBV27,-,-
CASSGQGGETQYF,TGTGCCAGCAGCGGACAGGGTGGAGAGACCCAGTACTTC,TRBJ2-5,TRBV9,-,TRBD1
CASSQSRRLAGSDTQYF,TGTGCCAGCAGCCAATCCCGTAGACTAGCGGGATCAGATACGCAGTATTTT,TRBJ2-3,TRBV14,-,TRBD2
CASSGRQGTNYGYTF,TGTGCCAGCAGCGGCCGACAGGGGACTAACTATGGCTACACCTTC,TRBJ1-2,TRBV9,-,TRBD1
CASSQQGHGNTIYF,TGTGCCAGCAGCCAACAGGGGCATGGAAACACCATATATTTT,TRBJ1-3,TRBV16,-,-
CASSLGTGTDTQYF,TGTGCCAGCAGCTTAGGGACAGGCACAGATACGCAGTATTTT,TRBJ2-3,TRBV11-2,-,-
CASSQVPGEKLFF,TGCGCCAGCAGCCAAGTACCCGGGGAAAAACTGTTTTTT,TRBJ1-4,TRBV4-1,-,-
CASSSFGTSDTQYF,TGCGCCAGCAGCTCATTCGGGACTTCAGATACGCAGTATTTT,TRBJ2-3,TRBV5-1,-,-
CASSWGTGPSSYEQYF,TGTGCCAGCAGCTGGGGGACAGGCCCGAGCTCCTACGAGCAGTACTTC,TRBJ2-7,TRBV11-3,-,TRBD1
CASRKGDGAGNTIYF,TGTGCCAGTCGCAAGGGGGACGGCGCTGGAAACACCATATATTTT,TRBJ1-3,TRBV19,-,-
CASSLWQGGSGNTIYF,TGTGCCAGCAGCTTGTGGCAGGGAGGCTCTGGAAACACCATATATTTT,TRBJ1-3,TRBV5-8,-,-
CASSYGGNQPQHF,TGTGCCAGCAGTTATGGGGGGAATCAGCCCCAGCATTTT,TRBJ1-5,TRBV27,-,-
CARRDSSPAFF,TGTGCCAGGAGAGACAGCTCCCCAGCTTTCTTT,TRBJ1-1,TRBV2,few,-
CASSARLAGAAKNIQYF,TGTGCCAGCAGCGCCCGACTAGCGGGAGCGGCCAAAAACATTCAGTACTTC,TRBJ2-4,TRBV5-6,-,TRBD2
CASSLVPTSGSYEQYF,TGTGCCAGCAGCTTAGTGCCAACTAGCGGCTCCTACGAGCAGTACTTC,TRBJ2-7,TRBV7-2,-,TRBD2
CASSWGQNTEAFF,TGCGCCAGCAGCTGGGGACAGAACACTGAAGCTTTCTTT,TRBJ1-1,TRBV5-1,-,-
CAIRGTGLNTEAFF,TGTGCCATCCGGGGGACAGGACTGAACACTGAAGCTTTCTTT,TRBJ1-1,TRBV6-5,-,TRBD1
CASSPRRREGREQYF,TGTGCCAGCAGCCCCCGCCGCAGGGAAGGACGGGAGCAGTACTTC,TRBJ2-7,TRBV28,-,-
CASSRGTNEKLFF,TGTGCCAGCAGTCGAGGAACTAATGAAAAACTGTTTTTT,TRBJ1-4,TRBV28,-,-